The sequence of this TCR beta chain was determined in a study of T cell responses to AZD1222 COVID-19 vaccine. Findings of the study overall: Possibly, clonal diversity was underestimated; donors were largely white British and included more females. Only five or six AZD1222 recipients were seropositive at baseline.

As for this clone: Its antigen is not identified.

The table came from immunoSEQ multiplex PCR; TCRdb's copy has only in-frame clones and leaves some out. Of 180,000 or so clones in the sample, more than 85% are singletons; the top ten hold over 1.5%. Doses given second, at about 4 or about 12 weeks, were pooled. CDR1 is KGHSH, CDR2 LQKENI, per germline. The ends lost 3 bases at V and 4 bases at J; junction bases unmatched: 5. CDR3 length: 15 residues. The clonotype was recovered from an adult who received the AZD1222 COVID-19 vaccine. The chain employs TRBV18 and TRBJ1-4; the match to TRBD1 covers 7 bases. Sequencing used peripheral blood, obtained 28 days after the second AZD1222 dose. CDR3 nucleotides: TGTGCCAGCTCACCCCGACAGGGCGTTAATGAAAAACTGTTTTTT. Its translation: CASSPRQGVNEKLFF.